The 21 T cell receptor beta chains below were found in one sample sequenced in a study of cytomegalovirus exposure and HLA in healthy donors. PCR primers comprised 60 Vbeta and 13 Jbeta primers. Clones were sequenced by immunoSEQ multiplex PCR, and TCRdb holds only the in-frame ones, with some missing. Of about 120,000 clones in the sample, around three quarters are singletons; the top ten hold roughly 1.2%. Sequencing was done on a sample of PBMCs. All receptors come from a female donor in good health and CMV-seronegative.

The chain employs TRBV27 and TRBJ2-1; 8 bases are shared with TRBD1. The J segment lost 5 bases and the V segment lost 5 bases, leaving 8 bases of the junction unmatched. Germline CDR1 reads MNHEY; CDR2 reads SMNVEV (reference sequence). The CDR3 runs to 15 residues. The CDR3 loop is CASSTGQGPHNEQFF. In DNA form, the CDR3 reads TGTGCCAGCAGTACCGGACAGGGTCCCCACAATGAGCAGTTCTTC.

The rearrangement links TRBV20-1 to TRBJ2-7; weak D call: TRBD2 (5 bases). CDR1 DFQATT and CDR2 SNEGSKA come from the germline V gene (reference sequence). Trimming removed 3 bases at V and 9 bases at J, with 12 bases between. CDR3 size: 11 residues. The DNA for the CDR3 is TGCAGTGCTAGTATGAGGGCGGGGCAGTACTTC. This codes for CSASMRAGQYF.

The V and J genes are TRBV6-5 and TRBJ1-3; D gene uncertain. The CDR3 sequence is 15 residues long. Germline values: CDR1 MNHEY, CDR2 SVGAGI. Trimming shortened V by 5 bases and J by 1 base, and 12 bases separated the two germline ends. The CDR3 DNA is TGTGCCAGCAGTCCGGTCCAACGGTCTGGAAACACCATATATTTT. Protein sequence: CASSPVQRSGNTIYF.

The chain has TRBV5-6 and TRBJ2-5; D is perhaps TRBD1 (6 bases). CDR1 and CDR2 from the germline V gene are SGHDT and YYEEEE. Trimming cost V 0 bases and J 7 bases, with 16 bases left between them. The CDR3 extends over 15 amino acids. For the CDR3, the DNA is TGTGCCAGCAGCTTGGGTAACAGGGATGAGGCGACCCAGTACTTC. This encodes CASSLGNRDEATQYF. Full variable domain (rest looked up from reference TRBV5-6 and TRBJ2-5): DAGVTQSPTHLIKTRGQQVTLRCSPKSGHDTVSWYQQALGQGPQFIFQYYEEEERQRGNFPDRFSGHQFPNYSSELNVNALLLGDSALYLCASSLGNRDEATQYFGPGTRLLVL.

About this clone itself: An end of the junction does not agree with germline; a read error may underlie this. This chain connects TRBV7-7 to TRBJ2-7; D may be TRBD1 (6 bases). The CDR3 sequence is 15 residues long. Germline loops: CDR1 SSHAT, CDR2 FNYEAQ (reference sequence). The CDR3 region is CASSHPGTPINEQYF. In DNA form, the CDR3 reads TGTGCTAGCAGCCATCCCGGGACACCCATCAACGAGCAGTACTTC.

The V and J genes are TRBV21-1 and TRBJ1-2; the table names TRBD1, a call not compared with the DNA. TRBV21-1 is assigned pseudogene status. The CDR3 is 18 residues long. This chain's CDR3 is CASSKLDGATRESYGYTF. In nucleotides, the CDR3 is TGTGCCAGCAGCAAATTAGATGGGGCCACTCGAGAGTCCTATGGCTACACCTTC.

The chain employs TRBV18 and TRBJ2-1; 11 bases are shared with TRBD2. This CDR3 has 17 amino acids. V lost 3 bases and J lost 10; bases outside the gene matches: 14. The germline CDR1 and CDR2 sequences are KGHSH and LQKENI. CDR3 residues: CASSPLIPSGGRGEQFF. In DNA form, the CDR3 reads TGTGCCAGCTCACCCCTGATCCCTAGCGGGGGGCGAGGGGAGCAGTTCTTC.

The rearrangement joins TRBV30 to TRBJ1-5, with 9 bases matching TRBD1. CDR1 is GTSNPN and CDR2 is SVGIG in the germline V gene (reference sequence). The V segment lost 7 bases and the J segment 6 bases; nucleotides outside the gene matches: 7. CDR3 length equals 13 residues. In nucleotides, the CDR3 is TGTGCCTCTAACAGGGGGCAGGGTCAGCCCCAGCATTTT. Translation: CASNRGQGQPQHF.

V usage is TRBV18 and J usage is TRBJ2-1; D is perhaps TRBD2 (5 bases). Trimming took off 8 bases at V and 5 bases at J, with 16 bases between the two ends. Germline V lookup: CDR1 KGHSH, CDR2 LQKENI. The CDR3 totals 14 residues. Written as DNA, the CDR3 is TGTGCCAGCGCCGGCCCAGCGGAAGACAATGAGCAGTTCTTC. Amino acid sequence: CASAGPAEDNEQFF. Combining the CDR3 with reference TRBV18 and TRBJ2-1 gives the whole variable domain NAGVMQNPRHLVRRRGQEARLRCSPMKGHSHVYWYRQLPEEGLKFMVYLQKENIIDESGMPKERFSAEFPKEGPSILRIQQVVRGDSAAYFCASAGPAEDNEQFFGPGTRLTVL.

This chain connects TRBV19 to TRBJ1-3; D is perhaps TRBD1 (5 bases). The CDR3 totals 16 residues. The V gene lost 7 bases and the J gene lost 8 bases, with 24 bases spanning the gap. Germline CDR1 reads LNHDA; CDR2 reads SQIVND (reference sequence). CDR3 DNA sequence: TGTGCCAGTACCAACCGGGGCCGCGGGGGAGGAGACACCATATATTTT. Protein product: CASTNRGRGGGDTIYF.

Concerning this clone: Germline is not matched at one junction end, which may reflect a read error. The V and J genes are TRBV5-6 and TRBJ2-6; the D gene is possibly TRBD1 (5 bases). This CDR3 is built from 16 residues. Germline loops: CDR1 SGHDT, CDR2 YYEEEE. For the CDR3, the DNA is TGTGCCAGCAGCTTGACCCACAATCCTGGGGCCAACGGCCTGACTTTC. Amino acid sequence: CASSLTHNPGANGLTF.

The chain carries TRBV2 and TRBJ2-1; 15 bases match TRBD2. Per the germline V gene, CDR1 is SNHLY and CDR2 is FYNNEI. The length of the CDR3 is 15 residues. V was clipped by 6 bases and J by 9 bases; unmatched bases: 6. CDR3 in DNA: TGTGCCAGCAGGGGACTAGCGGGGGGTTTAGGTGAGCAGTTCTTC. Its translation is CASRGLAGGLGEQFF.

The chain joins TRBV5-6 to TRBJ2-7, with D perhaps TRBD2 (5 bases). This CDR3 region has 14 residues. The germline V and J ends were trimmed by 0 bases and 3 bases, with 10 bases remaining between them. Germline CDR1 reads SGHDT; CDR2 reads YYEEEE. CDR3 DNA: TGTGCCAGCAGCTTGGGAGGGCGAGTCTACGAGCAGTACTTC. This sequence encodes CASSLGGRVYEQYF.

This chain joins TRBV4-1 and TRBJ2-1, with D perhaps matching TRBD1 (6 bases). Deletions cut 0 bases from V and 2 bases from J, with 14 bases between. The CDR3 consists of 17 residues. Germline CDR1 is MGHRA and CDR2 is YSYEKL. CDR3 in amino acids: CASSQDGEGVPYNEQFF. CDR3 DNA: TGCGCCAGCAGCCAAGATGGAGAGGGGGTGCCCTACAATGAGCAGTTCTTC.

The V call is TRBV7-8, the J call TRBJ2-1, with 7 bases that match TRBD2. Germline CDR1 is SGHVS and CDR2 is FQNEAQ. Unmatched junction bases numbered 10, after V lost 1 base and J lost 4 bases. The CDR3 consists of 17 residues. This CDR3 is CASSLGKRGYIYNEQFF. CDR3 DNA sequence: TGTGCCAGCAGCTTAGGGAAGCGGGGCTACATATACAATGAGCAGTTCTTC.

The genes are TRBV7-2 and TRBJ2-3, with TRBD2 as a possible D gene (5 bases). Trimming shortened V by 5 bases and J by 6 bases, and 9 bases separated the two germline ends. The length of the CDR3 is 12 residues. CDR1 is SGHTA, CDR2 FQGNSA, per germline. The CDR3 bases are TGTGCCAGCAGCGGTACGGGGGATACGCAGTATTTT. Its protein product is CASSGTGDTQYF.

As to this clone: One end of the junction does not line up with germline, which may come from a read error. The chain recombines TRBV4-1 with TRBJ2-6; D may be TRBD1 (6 bases). CDR1 and CDR2 from the germline V gene are MGHRA and YSYEKL. CDR3 length: 17 residues. As DNA, the CDR3 is TGCGCCAGCAGCCAGGACAGAGCCTTCTCTGGGGCCAACGGCCTGACTTTC. This sequence encodes CASSQDRAFSGANGLTF.

The chain uses TRBV6-5 and TRBJ2-1, with 9 nucleotides matching TRBD2. CDR1 MNHEY and CDR2 SVGAGI come from the germline V gene. The trim removed 2 bases at V and 6 bases at J, leaving 5 bases unmatched. This CDR3 contains 15 residues. CDR3 sequence (DNA): TGTGCCAGCAGTTACGGCCTAGCGGGATTCAATGAGCAGTTCTTC. This translates into CASSYGLAGFNEQFF.

The count of this clone is one. The V call is TRBV10-1, the J call TRBJ1-1, with D tentatively TRBD1 (6 bases). Germline V gene data show CDR1 as WNHNN and CDR2 as SYGVQD (reference sequence). CDR3 size: 13 residues. Trimming cost V 5 bases and J 5 bases, with 12 bases left between them. The CDR3 DNA sequence: TGCGCCAGCAGTCAGGGGCTGGGAACTGAAGCTTTCTTT. As protein: CASSQGLGTEAFF.

The J gene is TRBJ1-1, the V gene TRBV28; D gene unclear. Trimming removed 10 bases at V and 1 base at J, with 13 bases between. Germline CDR1 reads MDHEN; CDR2 reads SYDVKM. The CDR3 spans 13 residues. Written as DNA, the CDR3 is TGTGCCACCCTCCGCCCGGGGAACACTGAAGCTTTCTTT. Translating it yields CATLRPGNTEAFF.

This clone was found once. The chain has TRBV30 and TRBJ2-3; TRBD2 aligns across 7 bases. The CDR3 spans 13 residues. J lost 4 bases, V lost 5 bases, and 6 bases had no gene match. Germline CDR1 GTSNPN, CDR2 SVGIG (reference sequence). Written as DNA, the CDR3 is TGTGCCTGGTCCCTCAGCGGGGCAGATACGCAGTATTTT. Translation gives CAWSLSGADTQYF.